Sequencing of this TCR beta chain was carried out in a study of blood T cell repertoires in COVID-19. At the level of the study: Acute-phase and convalescent COVID-19 samples originated in the United States, Italy and Spain. From T cells, B-cell-depleted T cells, or PBMCs came the material, which was cDNA or gDNA.

Under the authors' procedure: Reference gene primer amplification yielded estimated nucleated cell counts. Sequenced by immunoSEQ multiplex PCR; TCRdb stores in-frame clones only, minus some. V and J calls and clone size are given by that table; D and trimming were obtained from the DNA. Among 55,000 to 80,000 clones listed, around 87% were seen once. This CDR3 contains 14 residues. Germline V gene data show CDR1 as MDHEN and CDR2 as SYDVKM. V dropped 6 bases and J dropped 1 base, with 13 bases sitting between them. The source of this sequence is a human donor in a cohort sampled during active COVID-19. Sequencing used peripheral blood. The rearrangement joins TRBV28 to TRBJ2-7; a weak D match, TRBD2 (5 bases). CDR3 sequence reads: CASSGPWRSYEQYF. The CDR3 DNA follows: TGTGCCAGCAGCGGGCCTTGGAGGTCCTACGAGCAGTACTTC.